This T cell receptor (beta chain) was retrieved from a study of identical twins. Findings of the study overall: Insertions ran lower in abundant cord blood beta clonotypes, though not in memory repertoires.

A template switching step contributed a universal primer site, while unique molecular identifiers were present in the cDNA. MiXCR was run by TCRdb on the 5' RACE reads, yielding one entry per CDR3 protein. Counted here are approximately 220,000 distinct CDR3 sequences, 6% to 8.5% occurring once; the ten biggest clones make up roughly 5%. Turning to this clonotype: Antigen: not known.

The ends were cut back, 3 bases at V and 5 bases at J, with 16 bases in the middle. In germline, CDR1 is SQVTM, CDR2 ANQGSEA. The CDR3 has 15 amino acids. This sample was also put to use in a study of yellow fever vaccine responses in identical twins. This second report adds: Twins' vaccine T cell responses reportedly seemed partly convergent and partly personalized.

Sequenced sample: CD8+ T cells sorted from blood. V is TRBV29-1 and J is TRBJ2-2; a weak D match, TRBD1 (5 bases). The source of this sequence is a woman between 18 and 29 years old in good health. In DNA form, the CDR3 reads TGCAGCGTTGAGTCAGGCCTTCAGGGAACCGGGGAGCTGTTTTTT. It encodes CSVESGLQGTGELFF.